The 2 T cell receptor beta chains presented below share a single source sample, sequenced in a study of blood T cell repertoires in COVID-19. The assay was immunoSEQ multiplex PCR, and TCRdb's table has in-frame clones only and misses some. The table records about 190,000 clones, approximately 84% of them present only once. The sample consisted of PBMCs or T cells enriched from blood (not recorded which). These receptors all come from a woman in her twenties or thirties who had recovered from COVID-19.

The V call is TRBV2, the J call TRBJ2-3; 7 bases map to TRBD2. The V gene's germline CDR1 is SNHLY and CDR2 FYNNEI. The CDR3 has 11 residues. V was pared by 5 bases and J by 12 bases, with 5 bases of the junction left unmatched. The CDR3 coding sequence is TGTGCCAGCAGTCTTACTAGCGCTCAGTATTTT. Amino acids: CASSLTSAQYF. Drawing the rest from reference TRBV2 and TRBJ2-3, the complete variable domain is EPEVTQTPSHQVTQMGQEVILRCVPISNHLYFYWYRQILGQKVEFLVSFYNNEISEKSEIFDDQFSVERPDGSNFTLKIRSTKLEDSAMYFCASSLTSAQYFGPGTRLTVL.

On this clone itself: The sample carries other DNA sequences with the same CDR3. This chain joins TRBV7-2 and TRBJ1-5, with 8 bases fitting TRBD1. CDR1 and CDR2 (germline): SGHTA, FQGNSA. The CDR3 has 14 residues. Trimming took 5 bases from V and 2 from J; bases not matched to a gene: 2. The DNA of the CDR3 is TGTGCCAGCAGCCTGGACAGGGGCAATCAGCCCCAGCATTTT. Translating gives CASSLDRGNQPQHF. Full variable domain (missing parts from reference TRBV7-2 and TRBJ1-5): GAGVSQSPSNKVTEKGKDVELRCDPISGHTALYWYRQSLGQGLEFLIYFQGNSAPDKSGLPSDRFSAERTGGSVSTLTIQRTQQEDSAVYLCASSLDRGNQPQHFGDGTRLSIL.